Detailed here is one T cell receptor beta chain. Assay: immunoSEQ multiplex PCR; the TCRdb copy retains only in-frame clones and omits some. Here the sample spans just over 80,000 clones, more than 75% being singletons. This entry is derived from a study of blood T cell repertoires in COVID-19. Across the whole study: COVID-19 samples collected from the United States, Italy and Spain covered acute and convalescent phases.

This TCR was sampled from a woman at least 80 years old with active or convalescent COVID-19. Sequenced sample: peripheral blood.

As DNA, the CDR3 is TGTGCCAGCAGCAAAGAAGAGACACCTAGCACAGATACGCAGTATTTT. Its protein is CASSKEETPSTDTQYF. The gene calls are TRBV21-1 and TRBJ2-3; TRBD1, the table's D call, lacks a check against the DNA. TRBV21-1 is labeled a pseudogene. CDR3 size: 16 residues.